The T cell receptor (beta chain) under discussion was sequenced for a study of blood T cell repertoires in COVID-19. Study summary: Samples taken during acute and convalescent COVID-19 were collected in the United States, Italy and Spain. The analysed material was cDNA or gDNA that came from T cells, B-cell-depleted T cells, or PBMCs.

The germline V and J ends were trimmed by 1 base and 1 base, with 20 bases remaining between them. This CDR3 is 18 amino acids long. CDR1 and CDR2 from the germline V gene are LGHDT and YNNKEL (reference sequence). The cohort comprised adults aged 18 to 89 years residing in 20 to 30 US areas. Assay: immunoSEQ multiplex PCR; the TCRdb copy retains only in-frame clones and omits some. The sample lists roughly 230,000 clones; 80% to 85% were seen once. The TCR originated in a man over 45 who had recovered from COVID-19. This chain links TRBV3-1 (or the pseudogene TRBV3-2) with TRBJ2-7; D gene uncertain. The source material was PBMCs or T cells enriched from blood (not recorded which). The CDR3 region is CASSQGLGQTLRSYEQYF. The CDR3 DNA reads TGTGCCAGCAGCCAAGGGCTTGGGCAGACGCTTCGTTCCTACGAGCAGTACTTC.